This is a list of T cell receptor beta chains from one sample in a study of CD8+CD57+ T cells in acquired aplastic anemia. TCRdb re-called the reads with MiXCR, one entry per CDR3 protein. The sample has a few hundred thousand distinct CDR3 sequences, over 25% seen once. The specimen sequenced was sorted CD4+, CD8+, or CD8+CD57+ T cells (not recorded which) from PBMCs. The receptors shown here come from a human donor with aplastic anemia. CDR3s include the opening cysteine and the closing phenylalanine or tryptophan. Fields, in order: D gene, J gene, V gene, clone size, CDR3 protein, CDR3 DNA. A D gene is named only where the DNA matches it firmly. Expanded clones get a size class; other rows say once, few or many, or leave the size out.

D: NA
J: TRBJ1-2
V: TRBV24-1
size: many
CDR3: CATSDERAQRGYTF
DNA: TGTGCCACCAGTGACGAACGGGCCCAGAGGGGCTACACCTTC

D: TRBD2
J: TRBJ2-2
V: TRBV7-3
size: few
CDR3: CASSPTAGGSGELFF
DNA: TGTGCCAGCAGCCCTACAGCGGGAGGCTCCGGGGAGCTGTTTTTT

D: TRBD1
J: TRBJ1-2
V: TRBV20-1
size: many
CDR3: CSATTGVVYGYTF
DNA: TGCAGTGCCACGACAGGGGTCGTCTATGGCTACACCTTC

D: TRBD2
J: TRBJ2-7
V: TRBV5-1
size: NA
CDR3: CASSGGTRGGEQYF
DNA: TGCGCCAGCAGCGGAGGGACTCGCGGGGGCGAGCAGTACTTC

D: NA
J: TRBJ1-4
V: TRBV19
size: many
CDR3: CATSVRDEKLFF
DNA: TGTGCCACCTCGGTGAGGGACGAAAAACTGTTTTTT

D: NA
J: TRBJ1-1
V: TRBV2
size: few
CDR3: CASSPGDGLEAFF
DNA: TGTGCCAGCAGCCCCGGGGACGGGCTTGAAGCTTTCTTT

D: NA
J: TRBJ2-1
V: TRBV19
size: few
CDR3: CASSSLAFGEDEQFF
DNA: TGTGCCAGCAGCTCCCTAGCGTTTGGGGAAGATGAGCAGTTCTTC

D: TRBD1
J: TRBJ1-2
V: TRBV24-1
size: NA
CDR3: CATSDGGQGVNYGYTF
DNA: TGTGCCACCAGTGATGGGGGACAGGGAGTTAACTATGGCTACACCTTC

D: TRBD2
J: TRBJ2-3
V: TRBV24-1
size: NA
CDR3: CASSSQRGSTDTQYF
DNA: TGTGCCAGCAGTTCACAGCGGGGGAGCACAGATACGCAGTATTTT

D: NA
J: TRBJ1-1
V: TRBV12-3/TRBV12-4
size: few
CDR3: CASSFDRAQEAFF
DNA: TGTGCCAGCAGTTTTGACCGGGCTCAAGAAGCTTTCTTT

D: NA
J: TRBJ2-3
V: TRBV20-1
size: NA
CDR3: CSASIKGTYTDTQYF
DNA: TGCAGTGCTAGTATCAAAGGAACCTACACAGATACGCAGTATTTT

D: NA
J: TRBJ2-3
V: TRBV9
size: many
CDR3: CASSVDSTDTQYF
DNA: TGCGCCAGCAGTGTAGATAGCACAGATACGCAGTATTTT

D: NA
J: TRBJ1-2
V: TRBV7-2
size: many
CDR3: CASSMPGPPMGYTF
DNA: TGTGCCAGCAGCATGCCGGGACCCCCCATGGGCTACACCTTC

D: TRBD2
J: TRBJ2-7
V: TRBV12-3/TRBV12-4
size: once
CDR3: CASRTLKGLAMYEQYF
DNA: TGTGCCAGCAGGACCCTAAAGGGACTAGCGATGTACGAGCAGTACTTC

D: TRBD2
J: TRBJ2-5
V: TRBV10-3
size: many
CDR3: CAISGSGGPQETQYF
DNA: TGTGCCATCAGTGGTAGCGGGGGTCCCCAAGAGACCCAGTACTTC

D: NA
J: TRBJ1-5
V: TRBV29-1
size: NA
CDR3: CSVAMAGGNQPQHF
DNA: TGCAGCGTTGCCATGGCAGGGGGCAATCAGCCCCAGCATTTT

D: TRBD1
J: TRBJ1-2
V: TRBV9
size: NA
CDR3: CASSVAGTGIKGYTF
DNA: TGTGCCAGCAGCGTAGCAGGGACAGGGATAAAAGGCTACACCTTC

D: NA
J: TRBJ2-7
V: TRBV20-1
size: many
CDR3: CSAREAPSYEQYF
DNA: TGCAGTGCTAGAGAGGCTCCTAGCTACGAGCAGTACTTC

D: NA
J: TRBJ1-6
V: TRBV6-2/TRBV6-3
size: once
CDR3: CASSYSTQGSSYNSPLHF
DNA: TGTGCCAGCAGTTACTCGACACAGGGAAGCTCCTATAATTCACCCCTCCACTTT

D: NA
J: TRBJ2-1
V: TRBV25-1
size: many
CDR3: CASSESPPGLEQFF
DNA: TGTGCCAGCAGTGAATCTCCTCCAGGGTTGGAGCAGTTCTTC